This T cell receptor beta chain is drawn from a study of regulatory T cells in long-lasting Graves disease. Through Arm-PCR of CDR3 regions and iRepertoire HTBI primers, TCR beta libraries were built. Via MiXCR, TCRdb re-called the multiplex PCR reads, giving one row per CDR3 protein. The sample lists hundreds of thousands of distinct CDR3 sequences; 16% were seen once. This clonotype was observed at least ten times. Time point: newly diagnosed GD, antithyroid drugs for less than 3 months. The authors made the TCR library using RNA they extracted from PBMCs. Investigators report Graves' disease was diagnosed under American Thyroid Association guidelines. This same sample was also part of a study on T cells in Graves' hyperthyroidism and ophthalmopathy. From that paper: Ophthalmopathy prediction by the model preceded onset by a median roughly 6 months.

Sequenced material: peripheral blood mononuclear cells (PBMCs), taken at new diagnosis, from a patient treated with antithyroid drugs. The TCR originated in a woman aged 25 to 39 with Graves disease.

The CDR3 sequence is CASSLAGDYNEQFF. CDR3 nucleotide sequence: TGTGCCAGCAGTTTAGCGGGAGACTACAATGAGCAGTTCTTC. V is TRBV28 and J is TRBJ2-1; 7 bases agree with TRBD2. J lost 3 bases, V lost 2 bases, and 1 base had no gene match. The CDR3 consists of 14 residues. Looked up from germline, CDR1 is MDHEN and CDR2 is SYDVKM.